A few counts support the clone carrying this TCR beta chain. The antigen remains undetermined. TCRdb recomputed calls from the reads with MiXCR, one row per CDR3 protein. This sample carries approximately 590,000 distinct CDR3 sequences, just under 40% of them seen once, and the ten largest clones take around 48%. CDR1 is MNHEY, CDR2 SMNVEV, per germline (reference sequence). V dropped 5 bases and J dropped 3; count of bases not matched to a gene: 8. The CDR3 spans 16 residues. The data derive from a study of T cell repertoires in cytomegalovirus infection. On the study more broadly: Well-studied HLA-B-restricted epitopes and recently identified HLA-C-restricted epitopes of CMV were both used in the study.

Findings and caveats of the study: HLA-C-restricted CMV clonotypes gave the most frequent clonotype in two of eight donors. Cumulated frequencies of public TCR beta families served to identify carriers of CMV plus the relevant HLA.

The TCR originated in a human donor in good health (CMV status not recorded). Some clones in this sample may be carry-over from other donors' samples. The source was cultured PBMCs, collected from culture after CMV antigen stimulation. The chain recombines TRBV27 with TRBJ2-7, with 12 bases that match TRBD2. CDR3 loop: CASSRLAGVGYYEQYF. The CDR3 DNA sequence: TGTGCCAGCAGTCGACTAGCGGGAGTTGGTTACTACGAGCAGTACTTC.